This note documents a single TCR beta chain sequence. Its specificity is not known. These data originate in a study of T cell responses to AZD1222 COVID-19 vaccine. Second doses that came at about 4 or about 12 weeks were put together. The protocol was immunoSEQ multiplex PCR, while the TCRdb copy is restricted to in-frame clones and leaves out a portion. The table lists fewer than 110,000 clones, about 89% of them singletons. Whole-study findings and limits: There were vaccine-associated CD4 TCRs across spike, dominant at 160-218 and 743-854. Nearly half of spike-specific TCRs reportedly go after variant regions that carry no mutations. Clonal diversity was possibly underestimated, and white British individuals and females predominated among donors.

This TCR was recovered from an adult who received the AZD1222 COVID-19 vaccine. Sequences were derived from peripheral blood, sampled 28 days after the second AZD1222 dose.

The CDR3 coding sequence is TGCGCCAGCAGTGAGACTCTGGGCGGGACAGACTACGAGCAGTACTTC. It translates to CASSETLGGTDYEQYF. The gene calls are TRBV10-1 and TRBJ2-7; tentative D call: TRBD1 (7 bases). Per the germline V gene, CDR1 is WNHNN and CDR2 is SYGVQD (reference sequence). The CDR3 length is 16 residues. The germline V and J ends were trimmed by 2 bases and 3 bases, with 17 bases remaining between them.